The entry that follows covers one T cell receptor (beta chain) sequence. The data were taken from a study of blood T cell repertoires in COVID-19. The CDR3 runs to 17 residues. Germline CDR1 and CDR2: MDHEN and SYDVKM. V was shortened by 5 bases and J by 0 bases, with 18 bases between the two germline ends. Method: immunoSEQ multiplex PCR; TCRdb's copy keeps in-frame clones and lacks some. There are roughly 280,000 clones in the sample; around nine tenths occur only once, and about 5% lies in the top ten. Material: peripheral blood. The TCR comes from a woman aged 55-69 years with COVID-19, enrolled during active disease. The chain has TRBV28 and TRBJ2-3; tentatively, D is TRBD2 (5 bases). Here the CDR3 reads CASSNHISGVSTDTQYF. The CDR3 DNA follows: TGTGCCAGCAGTAACCACATAAGCGGAGTCAGCACAGATACGCAGTATTTT.